This TCR beta chain originates from a study of human T cells and chemical hapten exposure (dated by TCRdb to the early 2020s). In the study overall: For sensitization, 2% DPC in acetone was applied to a roughly 2 cm by roughly 2 cm area of upper inner arm skin. Throughout the study period of around 25 weeks, patients also received therapeutic DPC doses to the scalp every week. Patch tests used Finn chambers with 0.01% DPC on the upper back, scored after 6 days by International Contact Dermatitis Research Group standards. Alopecia areata with under or over 50% scalp involvement, alopecia totalis and alopecia universalis were represented in the patient cohort, which was mostly female. Libraries were pooled for sequencing, and variation in per-sample TCR yields was attributed mainly to small differences in library volumes within the pool. In alopecia patients, the study followed how the peripheral blood TCR repertoire changed in vivo over primary and secondary sensitization to diphenylcyclopropenone (DPC), a hapten. Patient blood was sampled pre-sensitization (week 0) and at 2, 6 and about 24 weeks after DPC sensitization. Blood for TCR sequencing was provided by twenty-nine alopecia patients at one to four time points (pre-sensitization, 2, 6 and 24 weeks).

Library construction relied on RACE. Instrument on record: NextSeq 500. Library preparation attached unique molecular identifiers to individual cDNA molecules for quantitative, reproducible TCR counting. Both TCR alpha and TCR beta chains were sequenced from each blood RNA sample. The paper's processing steps were these. A median of roughly 98,000 TCRs per sample was observed, with a range of about 23,224 to 690,600. V, J and CDR3 annotation of the TCR reads was carried out using the Decombinator software suite. For the PS versus PT1 abundance plots, all samples were subsampled to the same number of TCRs (28,000). Expanded TCRs were defined as absent before sensitization and observed at least eight times at the 2-week time point. TCRdb cleaned the public reads at Q25 with fastp, built clones with MiXCR and kept in-frame beta chains. A single entry per CDR3 protein holds the most common genes and DNA from its merged rows. TCRdb, not the authors, supplied the V and J calls. The sample profile shows about 82,000 distinct CDR3 sequences; 10% to 15% of them were found once. Approximately 6% of the sample is taken by the ten largest.

Overall results and qualifications from the work: Repeated subsampling changed both the strength of the expansion versus patch-test correlation and the threshold at which that correlation became significant. Expanded TCRs formed significantly more large CDR3 similarity clusters than pre-sensitization or healthy control sets, consistent with antigen-driven responses. Alopecia, a presumed autoimmune disease, was present in all patients, so the immune response of the patients might differ from that of healthy individuals. No change with DPC sensitization was found in the number of TCRs above 1 in 1000 frequency, and no evidence of global repertoire structure alterations was found. Patch test score correlated positively with the number of PT1 expanded TCRs, reaching significance at thresholds 8, 16 and 32 but not at 4.

The CDR3 spans 12 residues, from the cysteine through the phenylalanine. CDR3 DNA only is kept here, 36 bases in frame from base 1. The germline V gene yields KGHDR for CDR1 and SFDVKD for CDR2. V was cut back by 5 bases and J by 4 bases, leaving a gap of 7 bases between them. The time point label on this specimen signifies: patch test 3, about 24 weeks after DPC sensitization. The treatment or condition label of this sample denotes: therapeutic diphenylcyclopropenone sensitization with weekly scalp DPC. At each patch-test visit, blood was drawn before the patch test was applied. To be eligible, patients had to be aged 18 to 70, diagnosed with alopecia and judged suitable for DPC therapy, while pregnant patients were excluded. Total RNA was isolated from unfractionated whole blood collected in Tempus Blood RNA tubes. This clonotype has more than one count but fewer than ten. The target of this receptor is not known. No per-base quality is available; no much larger clone lies one base away.

The sequence was obtained from a woman aged 50 to 65 with alopecia areata. Some clones in this sample may be carry-over from other donors' samples. This specimen consisted of whole blood, obtained in connection with sensitization to the hapten diphenylcyclopropenone (DPC). The chain was built from TRBV24-1 and TRBJ2-5; no D gene is confidently identified. The sequence in DNA is TGTGCCACCAGTGTAGTTGGAGAGACCCAGTACTTC. Translated, it reads CATSVVGETQYF.